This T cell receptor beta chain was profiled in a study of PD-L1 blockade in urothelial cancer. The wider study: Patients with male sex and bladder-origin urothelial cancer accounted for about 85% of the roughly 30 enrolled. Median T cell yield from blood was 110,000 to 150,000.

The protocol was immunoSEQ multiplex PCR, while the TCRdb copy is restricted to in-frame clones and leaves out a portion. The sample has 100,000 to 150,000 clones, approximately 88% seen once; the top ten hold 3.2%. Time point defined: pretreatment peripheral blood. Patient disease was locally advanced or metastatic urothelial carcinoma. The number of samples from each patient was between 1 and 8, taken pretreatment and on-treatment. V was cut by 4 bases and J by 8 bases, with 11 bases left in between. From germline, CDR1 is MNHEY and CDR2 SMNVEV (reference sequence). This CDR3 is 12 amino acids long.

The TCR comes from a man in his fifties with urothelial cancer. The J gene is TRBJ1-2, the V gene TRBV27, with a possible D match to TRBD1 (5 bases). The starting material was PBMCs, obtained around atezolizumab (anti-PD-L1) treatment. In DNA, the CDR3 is TGTGCCAGCAGTTCCAGGGTGGGCGGCTACACCTTC. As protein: CASSSRVGGYTF.